The following is a T cell receptor (beta chain) sequence with its context. Antigen specificity is unknown. The CDR3 consists of 17 residues. Germline CDR1 SGHTA, CDR2 FQGTGA. The data stem from a study of T cells expressing NK-cell markers. Study results and limitations: In roughly six donors, dominant NKG2C+ clonotypes were about 1.0-7.0% of CD8+ T cells. Certain NKG2C+ T cell clones were expanded, and their HCMV specificity remained unclear. There were four donors in whom these clonotypes also led the CD3+CD56-NKG2C+ fraction.

As the method of synthesis, 5'RACE template switching with UMIs yielded TCR beta cDNA. TCRdb reanalyzed the 5' RACE reads and collapses them to one entry per CDR3 protein, without DNA. In total, the table holds around 180,000 distinct CDR3 sequences. This clonotype originated in a man aged 18 to 70 in good health. Sequencing was performed on blood T cells: a sorted CD56 or NKG2C T cell subset, CD4+ or CD8+ T cells, or bulk PBMC T cells (not recorded which). The chain recombines TRBV7-3 with TRBJ2-1; the D call of TRBD1 rests on TCRdb alone, since no DNA is present to check it. The CDR3 loop is CASSLRAVGGTYNEQFF. Full variable domain (rest looked up from reference TRBV7-3 and TRBJ2-1): GAGVSQTPSNKVTEKGKYVELRCDPISGHTALYWYRQSLGQGPEFLIYFQGTGAADDSGLPNDRFFAVRPEGSVSTLKIQRTERGDSAVYLCASSLRAVGGTYNEQFFGPGTRLTVL.